The clone carrying this T cell receptor beta chain was detected a few times. The germline V and J ends were trimmed by 5 bases and 6 bases, with 17 bases remaining between them. Germline V gene lookup returns CDR1 SEHNR and CDR2 FQNEAQ (reference sequence). CDR3 size: 15 residues. The data were taken from a study of regulatory T cells in long-lasting Graves disease. Looking at the study overall: Freshly diagnosed Graves' patients had used antithyroid drugs for under 3 months.

Noted time point: newly diagnosed GD, antithyroid drugs for less than 3 months. There was RNA extracted from PBMCs, and the TCR library was made from it. Construction of TCR beta libraries relied on iRepertoire HTBI primers and on Arm-PCR targeting CDR3 regions. TCRdb processed the multiplex PCR reads anew with MiXCR; each CDR3 protein has one entry. The data show roughly 410,000 distinct CDR3 sequences, with roughly 15% seen just once and roughly 8% held by the top ten. These data were also filed under a second study, of T cells in Graves' hyperthyroidism and ophthalmopathy. From that second work: The patients, who ranged from 18 to 65 in age, presented with newly diagnosed hyperthyroidism lasting under 2 months.

The clonotype originates from a woman between 40 and 55 years old with Graves disease. The sample in question was peripheral blood mononuclear cells (PBMCs), obtained at new diagnosis, from a patient treated with antithyroid drugs. V is TRBV7-9 and J is TRBJ2-1; possible D gene TRBD1, 5 bases. The CDR3 reads CASSPLADIPNEQFF. CDR3 in DNA: TGTGCCAGCAGCCCCCTGGCGGACATCCCCAATGAGCAGTTCTTC.